The 30 T cell receptor beta chains in this list originate from one sample, sequenced in a study of cytomegalovirus exposure and HLA in healthy donors. TCRdb keeps only in-frame clones here, not all; method: immunoSEQ multiplex PCR. The table lists about 220,000 clones, about 87% of them singletons, with about 2.5% in the top ten. The material sequenced was PBMCs. These receptors were taken from a man between 18 and 29 years old in good health and CMV-seronegative.

The rearrangement links TRBV11-3 to TRBJ2-7; D not certain. Germline CDR1 is SGHNT and CDR2 is YENEEA. This CDR3 region has 13 residues. Trimming pared 4 bases from V and 3 bases from J, leaving 10 bases between. The CDR3 loop reads CASSYYRGYEQYF. The CDR3 DNA reads as TGTGCCAGCAGCTACTATCGTGGCTACGAGCAGTACTTC.

The chain recombines TRBV6-5 with TRBJ1-2, with a possible D match to TRBD1 (5 bases). Looked up from germline, CDR1 is MNHEY and CDR2 is SVGAGI. V was shortened by 0 bases and J by 7 bases, with 9 bases between the two germline ends. CDR3 length: 13 amino acids. CDR3 DNA: TGTGCCAGCAGTTACTCGATAGGGGTTGGCTACACCTTC. Amino acid sequence: CASSYSIGVGYTF.

The chain is built from TRBV6-5 and TRBJ2-7, with TRBD1 as a possible D gene (6 bases). The CDR3 totals 12 residues. The V and J ends lost 5 bases and 4 bases respectively, with 9 bases between them. Germline assignment: CDR1 MNHEY and CDR2 SVGAGI. CDR3 nucleotides: TGTGCCAGCAGTATACAGGGTTACGAGCAGTACTTC. This translates into CASSIQGYEQYF.

The V gene is TRBV19, the J gene TRBJ1-2, with D tentatively TRBD1 (5 bases). Per the germline V gene, CDR1 is LNHDA and CDR2 is SQIVND (reference sequence). CDR3 length: 13 residues. V was pared by 0 bases and J by 4 bases, with 6 bases between. CDR3 loop: CASSIETVYGYTF. The CDR3 bases are TGTGCCAGTAGTATAGAGACAGTCTATGGCTACACCTTC.

The chain combines TRBV19 with TRBJ1-5; no firm D call. Trimming removed 7 bases at V and 3 bases at J, with 19 bases between. The CDR3 length is 16 residues. The V gene's germline CDR1 is LNHDA and CDR2 SQIVND (reference sequence). In DNA form, the CDR3 reads TGTGCCAGTATTTCGTCGGGATTTGTAAACAATCAGCCCCAGCATTTT. It encodes CASISSGFVNNQPQHF.

The chain recombines TRBV29-1 with TRBJ1-1; D is unclear. This CDR3 has 14 amino acids. Trimming left V 7 bases short and J 0 bases short, with 15 bases between. Germline CDR1 reads SQVTM; CDR2 reads ANQGSEA. CDR3 sequence (DNA): TGCAGCGCAAACGACGGGTTGATGAACACTGAAGCTTTCTTT. It is translated as CSANDGLMNTEAFF.

V gene TRBV14 combines with J gene TRBJ2-7; 7 nucleotides align to TRBD2. V dropped 1 base and J dropped 1; count of bases not matched to a gene: 4. This CDR3 comprises 15 residues. CDR1 SGHDN and CDR2 FVKESK come from the germline V gene. CDR3 sequence (DNA): TGTGCCAGCAGCCAAGCTAGCGGCCTTTCCTACGAGCAGTACTTC. It encodes CASSQASGLSYEQYF.

This sequence joins TRBV19 and TRBJ1-2; a weak D match, TRBD1 (5 bases). This CDR3 spans 13 amino acids. The ends were cut back, 7 bases at V and 1 base at J, with 10 bases in the middle. CDR1 is LNHDA, CDR2 SQIVND, per germline (reference sequence). The CDR3 loop is CASKGRGNYGYTF. The CDR3 region has the DNA TGTGCCAGTAAGGGTAGGGGTAACTATGGCTACACCTTC. Using reference TRBV19 and TRBJ1-2 for the parts outside the CDR3, the full variable domain is DGGITQSPKYLFRKEGQNVTLSCEQNLNHDAMYWYRQDPGQGLRLIYYSQIVNDFQKGDIAEGYSVSREKKESFPLTVTSAQKNPTAFYLCASKGRGNYGYTFGSGTRLTVV.

The genes are TRBV19 and TRBJ2-4, with 12 bases aligning to TRBD1. The CDR3 is 17 residues long. V lost 3 bases to trimming and J lost 7 bases; unmatched junction nucleotides: 10. The germline gives CDR1 LNHDA, CDR2 SQIVND (reference sequence). CDR3 loop: CASSIFWDRGPANIQYF. CDR3 nucleotide sequence: TGTGCCAGTAGTATTTTCTGGGACAGGGGGCCGGCTAACATTCAGTACTTC.

V usage is TRBV6-1 and J usage is TRBJ1-3; D not certain. V lost 0 bases, J lost 0 bases, and 9 bases lay in between. This CDR3 is built from 16 residues. Germline V gene lookup returns CDR1 MNHNS and CDR2 SASEGT. The CDR3 DNA sequence: TGTGCCAGCAGTGAAGCGTCGGAGGGCTCTGGAAACACCATATATTTT. Translated, it gives CASSEASEGSGNTIYF.

CDR3 nucleotide sequence: TGCGCCAGCAGCTTGATTCTGAGCACAGATACGCAGTATTTT. Its translation: CASSLILSTDTQYF. The rearrangement links TRBV5-1 to TRBJ2-3; D is unclear. The germline CDR1 and CDR2 sequences are SGHRS and YFSETQ. The V and J ends lost 1 base and 0 bases respectively, with 6 bases between them. The CDR3 totals 14 residues.

V gene TRBV15 combines with J gene TRBJ2-5, with D possibly TRBD2 on 6 matching bases. The CDR3 is 13 residues long. Germline CDR1 reads LNHNV; CDR2 reads YYDKDF (reference sequence). V dropped 5 bases and J dropped 4 bases, with 11 bases sitting between them. CDR3 sequence reads: CATSGRDLETQYF. The CDR3 DNA is TGTGCCACCAGCGGACGGGACTTAGAGACCCAGTACTTC.

This clone showed up just once. The J gene is TRBJ2-7, the V gene TRBV15, with D possibly being TRBD2 (6 bases). The V end was cut by 0 bases, the J end by 0 bases, with 15 bases between. CDR3 length: 17 amino acids. Per germline, CDR1 LNHNV and CDR2 YYDKDF (reference sequence). This CDR3 is CATSRERISGNSYEQYF. For the CDR3, the DNA is TGTGCCACCAGCAGAGAAAGGATTAGCGGAAACTCCTACGAGCAGTACTTC. The entire variable domain, with the rest obtained from reference TRBV15 and TRBJ2-7, is as follows: DAMVIQNPRYQVTQFGKPVTLSCSQTLNHNVMYWYQQKSSQAPKLLFHYYDKDFNNEADTPDNFQSRRPNTSFCFLDIRSPGLGDTAMYLCATSRERISGNSYEQYFGPGTRLTVT.

This chain connects TRBV16 to TRBJ2-7; D is unresolved. The CDR3 extends over 14 amino acids. Trimming pared 2 bases from V and 1 base from J, leaving 9 bases between. Germline lookup yields CDR1 KGHSY and CDR2 FQNENV. The CDR3 sequence: CASSQVGRSYEQYF. CDR3 DNA sequence: TGTGCCAGCAGCCAAGTGGGCAGATCCTACGAGCAGTACTTC.

J is TRBJ1-5 and V is TRBV7-2, with a possible D match to TRBD1 (5 bases). The ends were cut back, 5 bases at V and 4 bases at J, with 9 bases in the middle. From germline, CDR1 is SGHTA and CDR2 FQGNSA. The CDR3 totals 13 residues. CDR3 DNA sequence: TGTGCCAGCAGCATCGACAGAAATCAGCCCCAGCATTTT. This translates into CASSIDRNQPQHF.

This clone was recorded only once. V and J are TRBV5-1 and TRBJ1-1, with 8 bases matching TRBD1. J gave up 1 base and V 3 bases, and 2 bases lay outside the gene matches. CDR3 size: 14 residues. Germline V lookup: CDR1 SGHRS, CDR2 YFSETQ. The CDR3 DNA sequence: TGCGCCAGCAGCTCCGGACAGGGGAACACTGAAGCTTTCTTT. This gives the protein CASSSGQGNTEAFF.

This clone appeared a single time. The chain recombines TRBV30 with TRBJ1-1, with 8 positions matching TRBD1. Germline-derived CDR1 and CDR2 are GTSNPN and SVGIG (reference sequence). This CDR3 comprises 14 residues. Trimming took 5 bases from V and 0 from J; bases not matched to a gene: 5. CDR3 bases: TGTGCCTGGGACAGACAGGGGCTGAACACTGAAGCTTTCTTT. Translated: CAWDRQGLNTEAFF.

The J gene is TRBJ2-7, the V gene TRBV6-5; 7 positions match TRBD2. Germline V lookup: CDR1 MNHEY, CDR2 SVGAGI. The V gene end was trimmed by 2 bases and the J gene end by 0 bases; junction bases not matched to a gene: 7. This CDR3 contains 16 residues. The CDR3 region has the DNA TGTGCCAGCAGTTACAAAGAACTAGCGAGCTCCTACGAGCAGTACTTC. Residues: CASSYKELASSYEQYF.

The V call is TRBV28, the J call TRBJ1-4; D is uncertain. CDR3 length: 15 amino acids. CDR1 MDHEN and CDR2 SYDVKM come from the germline V gene. Trimming removed 3 bases from V and 10 bases from J, with 18 bases in between. CDR3 DNA sequence: TGTGCCAGCAGTTTTTGGGAGGGCAGGCTCAGAAAACTGTTTTTT. It codes for CASSFWEGRLRKLFF.

This sequence joins TRBV28 and TRBJ2-5; maybe TRBD1 (5 bases). The germline V and J ends were trimmed by 6 bases and 2 bases, with 7 bases remaining between them. The CDR3 has 12 amino acids. The V gene's germline CDR1 is MDHEN and CDR2 SYDVKM. CDR3 region: CASRGDQETQYF. CDR3 DNA sequence: TGTGCCAGCAGAGGGGATCAAGAGACCCAGTACTTC.

V gene TRBV6-6 combines with J gene TRBJ2-2, with D possibly TRBD1 on 5 matching bases. The germline gives CDR1 MNHNY, CDR2 SVGAGI (reference sequence). V was pared by 8 bases and J by 4 bases, with 14 bases between. The length of the CDR3 is 14 residues. The DNA for the CDR3 is TGTGCCAGCTGCCCTTTTGGGGCCACCGGGGAGCTGTTTTTT. Translation: CASCPFGATGELFF.

The rearrangement links TRBV10-3 to TRBJ2-3; a possible D gene is TRBD2 (6 bases). The V and J ends lost 4 bases and 6 bases respectively, with 14 bases between them. The CDR3 runs 14 residues. The germline gives CDR1 ENHRY, CDR2 SYGVKD. The DNA for the CDR3 is TGTGCCATCAGTGTCCCGGGAGCTAAGGATACGCAGTATTTT. Amino acid sequence: CAISVPGAKDTQYF.

The V and J genes are TRBV7-2 and TRBJ2-7, with D perhaps TRBD2 (6 bases). The CDR3 totals 14 residues. Germline lookup yields CDR1 SGHTA and CDR2 FQGNSA. The germline V and J ends were trimmed by 2 bases and 5 bases, with 13 bases remaining between them. CDR3: CASSLSSEYHEQYF. DNA of the CDR3: TGTGCCAGCAGCTTATCTAGCGAGTACCACGAGCAGTACTTC.

The chain is built from TRBV30 and TRBJ2-7, with D possibly TRBD1 on 5 matching bases. This CDR3 contains 13 residues. V lost 4 bases to trimming and J lost 7 bases, with 17 bases between them. The germline V gene has CDR1 GTSNPN and CDR2 SVGIG (reference sequence). Written as DNA, the CDR3 is TGTGCCTGGATAGATAGACAGCTAAATGAGCAGTACTTC. Translation gives CAWIDRQLNEQYF.

In this sample, this clone turned up once. The V call is TRBV5-1, the J call TRBJ1-4; possible D gene TRBD1, 5 bases. The V gene lost 4 bases and the J gene lost 7 bases, with 14 bases spanning the gap. Germline V CDR1 and CDR2: SGHRS, YFSETQ. CDR3 size: 14 residues. In nucleotides, the CDR3 is TGCGCCAGCAGCCCAGGGACTGATGGTGAAAAACTGTTTTTT. Its protein product is CASSPGTDGEKLFF.

CDR3 nucleotide sequence: TGCGCCAGCAGCGGTCGGACTAGCGGGGATAGCTCTGGGGCCAACGTCCTGACTTTC. Translation: CASSGRTSGDSSGANVLTF. V is TRBV4-1 and J is TRBJ2-6; the match to TRBD2 covers 12 bases. The CDR3 loop spans 19 amino acids. V was clipped by 5 bases and J by 0 bases; unmatched bases: 8. From germline, CDR1 is MGHRA and CDR2 YSYEKL.

The chain is built from TRBV7-2 and TRBJ2-1; possible D gene TRBD2, 6 bases. The germline V gene encodes CDR1 SGHTA and CDR2 FQGNSA. This CDR3 comprises 15 residues. V lost 1 base and J 7 bases, leaving 14 bases between the germline ends. The chain's CDR3 is CASSLEAGWRNEQFF. CDR3 sequence (DNA): TGTGCCAGCAGCTTAGAGGCGGGATGGAGGAATGAGCAGTTCTTC.

This clone was found a few times. The chain couples TRBV7-9 to TRBJ2-7, with a weak D call TRBD2 (5 bases). This CDR3 has 12 amino acids. Germline V lookup: CDR1 SEHNR, CDR2 FQNEAQ (reference sequence). V was trimmed by 1 base and J by 7 bases, leaving 8 bases between them. The DNA for the CDR3 is TGTGCCAGCAGCTTAGGGTCGGGGGAGCAGTACTTC. This gives the protein CASSLGSGEQYF.

The chain recombines TRBV6-5 with TRBJ2-1; 10 bases align to TRBD2. This CDR3 has 15 amino acids. Germline V gene data show CDR1 as MNHEY and CDR2 as SVGAGI. The V and J ends lost 5 bases and 3 bases, in that order; junction bases with no gene match: 4. CDR3 in amino acids: CASSPSGGFYNEQFF. Here the CDR3 DNA reads TGTGCCAGCAGTCCTAGCGGGGGATTCTACAATGAGCAGTTCTTC.

J is TRBJ1-1 and V is TRBV7-8, with 7 nucleotides matching TRBD1. Looked up from germline, CDR1 is SGHVS and CDR2 is FQNEAQ. The ends lost 0 bases at V and 4 bases at J; junction bases unmatched: 11. The CDR3 has 17 residues. For the CDR3, the DNA is TGTGCCAGCAGCTTAGCGACAAGTAGACAGGGCAGCACTGAAGCTTTCTTT. This translates into CASSLATSRQGSTEAFF.